Listed here is a single T cell receptor (beta chain). Libraries were prepared by immunoSEQ multiplex PCR; TCRdb keeps only in-frame clonotypes and omits some of them. This table has some 150,000 clones, about 94% appearing once. This record comes from a study of control samples from healthy donors and cancer patients. The CDR3 has 13 residues. CDR1 SNHLY and CDR2 FYNNEI come from the germline V gene. Unmatched junction bases numbered 8, after V lost 8 bases and J lost 7 bases. The receptor's source is a man aged 35-49 years in good health. The chain recombines TRBV2 with TRBJ2-1; 7 bases line up with TRBD2. Source material: blood. The CDR3 here is CASRDGGNNEQFF. DNA of the CDR3: TGTGCCAGCCGAGACGGGGGGAATAATGAGCAGTTCTTC.